Listed below are T cell receptor beta chains from one sample, sequenced in a study of shared clonotypes between healthy human individuals. Method: immunoSEQ multiplex PCR; TCRdb's copy keeps in-frame clones and lacks some. The sample carries around 1.9 million clones, approximately 92% recorded once. Sequencing was done on a sample of naive CD8+ T cells from PBMCs. The receptor set was obtained from a man younger than 35 in good health. Some clones in this sample may be carry-over from other donors' samples. The CDR3 runs from the conserved cysteine through the conserved F or W. The D gene is left open where the match is weak. The listing skips clone size in some rows; elsewhere it reads once, few, many or a size class.

>-|TRBV4-1|-|TRBJ1-2
TGCGCCAGCAGCCAAATTGGGCGGTGGGACTATGGCTACACCTTC
CASSQIGRWDYGYTF
>TRBD1|TRBV6-5|-|TRBJ1-2
TGTGCCAGCAGTGGAGACAGGGATGGCTATGGCTACACCTTC
CASSGDRDGYGYTF
>-|TRBV7-2|-|TRBJ1-1
TGTGCCAGCAAGGAGGGGGGGACTGAAGCTTTCTTT
CASKEGGTEAFF
>TRBD1|TRBV19|-|TRBJ2-6
TGTGCCAGTAGTATCTACAGGGGGTACAGCTCTGGGGCCAACGTCCTGACTTTC
CASSIYRGYSSGANVLTF
>TRBD2|TRBV4-1|-|TRBJ2-1
TGCGCCAGCAGCCAAGATTTTGGGACTAGCCCTCGTTTAAATGAGCAGTTCTTC
CASSQDFGTSPRLNEQFF
>-|TRBV6-5|-|TRBJ2-7
TGTGCCAGCAGTTACGCCGGGCAGGAACCCTACGAGCAGTACTTC
CASSYAGQEPYEQYF
>TRBD1|TRBV6-1|-|TRBJ1-1
TGTGCCAGCAGCGAGACAGGGATGAACACTGAAGCTTTCTTT
CASSETGMNTEAFF
>-|TRBV14|-|TRBJ1-2
TGTGCCAGCAGCCACAGGGCGGATAACTATGGCTACACCTTC
CASSHRADNYGYTF
>-|TRBV29-1|once|TRBJ2-7
TGCAGCGTTGACAGGGGTTACGAGCAGTACTTC
CSVDRGYEQYF
>-|TRBV28|once|TRBJ2-7
TGTGCCAGCAGTTTGAGGCGGGACCTCTACGAGCAGTACTTC
CASSLRRDLYEQYF
>TRBD1|TRBV28|-|TRBJ1-5
TGTGCCAGCAGCTCGGGCAGGGGGCAGCCCCAGCATTTT
CASSSGRGQPQHF
>-|TRBV28|-|TRBJ2-7
TGTGCCAGCAGTTTATTGCAGGGCTCGTCCTACGAGCAGTACTTC
CASSLLQGSSYEQYF
>-|TRBV4-1|-|TRBJ2-3
TGCGCCAGCAGCCAAGTCCTCTTCACAGATACGCAGTATTTT
CASSQVLFTDTQYF
>-|TRBV9|once|TRBJ1-3
TGTGCCAGCAGCACTCCGAGGGGGGACAAACTTTATCCCATATATTTT
CASSTPRGDKLYPIYF
>TRBD1|TRBV4-1|-|TRBJ2-7
TGCGCCAGCAGCCAAGGACAGGGCTCCTACGAGCAGTACTTC
CASSQGQGSYEQYF
>-|TRBV28|-|TRBJ2-7
TGTGCCAGCAGTTTACCAGGTCCTAACTACGAGCAGTACTTC
CASSLPGPNYEQYF
>-|TRBV11-2|-|TRBJ2-1
TGTGCCAGCAGCTTTGTCGGCCACAATGAGCAGTTCTTC
CASSFVGHNEQFF
>TRBD1|TRBV6-5|-|TRBJ2-7
TGTGCCAGCAGCCACAGTGGGACAGGGGCATACGAGCAGTACTTC
CASSHSGTGAYEQYF
>-|TRBV6-1|-|TRBJ2-6
TGTGCCAGCAGTGAAAGAGTCAGCGGGGCCAACGTCCTGACTTTC
CASSERVSGANVLTF
>-|TRBV7-6|-|TRBJ2-3
TGTGCCAGCAGCTTAGCTCCCCGAACGAGCACAGATACGCAGTATTTT
CASSLAPRTSTDTQYF
>-|TRBV28|once|TRBJ2-6
TGTGCCAGCAGTCCTAGTGTAAGCTCTGGGGCCAACGTCCTGACTTTC
CASSPSVSSGANVLTF
>-|TRBV12-5|-|TRBJ2-7
TGTGCTAGTGCTTCCGGCGGGGTCGAGCAGTACTTC
CASASGGVEQYF
>-|TRBV27|-|TRBJ2-4
TGTGCCAGCAGTTCACCAGGCTTC
CASSSPGF
>TRBD1|TRBV6-6|-|TRBJ1-1
TGTGCCAGCAGTCCTGGGACAGCGAACACTGAAGCTTTCTTT
CASSPGTANTEAFF
>-|TRBV28|-|TRBJ2-3
TGTGCCAGCAGGACAGGTCGCGGGGCAGATACGCAGTATTTT
CASRTGRGADTQYF
>-|TRBV7-8|-|TRBJ2-7
TGTGCCAGCAGCTTAGACAGGACCCCTTCCTACGAGCAGTACTTC
CASSLDRTPSYEQYF
>-|TRBV30|-|TRBJ2-7
TGTGCCTGGAGTGACAGTTCTTACGAGCAGTACTTC
CAWSDSSYEQYF
>TRBD1|TRBV6-4|once|TRBJ1-5
TGTGCCAGCAGTTGGACAGGGGAACGTGACAATCAGCCCCAGCATTTT
CASSWTGERDNQPQHF
>-|TRBV4-1|-|TRBJ2-1
TGCGCCAGCAGCCGATTTCCCCCGGACTCCTACAATGAGCAGTTCTTC
CASSRFPPDSYNEQFF
>-|TRBV27|-|TRBJ2-7
TGTGCCAGCAAAGATCTCCCGGGGACAAGGGTCGAGAACGAGCAGTACTTC
CASKDLPGTRVENEQYF
>-|TRBV4-1|once|TRBJ2-2
TGCGCCAGCAGCCAAAATCGAGCCGGGGAGCTGTTTTTT
CASSQNRAGELFF
>-|TRBV9|-|TRBJ2-3
TGTGCCAGCAGCGTAAGCTTCCTCACAGATACGCAGTATTTT
CASSVSFLTDTQYF
>-|TRBV28|-|TRBJ1-2
TGTGCCAGCAGCGGGGTAGGCCGGAACTATGGCTACACCTTC
CASSGVGRNYGYTF
>TRBD2|TRBV27|-|TRBJ2-1
TGTGCCAGCAGTTCGCTCCTTCTAGCGGGGGAAAATGACGAGCAGTTCTTC
CASSSLLLAGENDEQFF
>-|TRBV4-1|-|TRBJ2-1
TGCGCCAGCAGCCAAGAAAAATACAATGAGCAGTTCTTC
CASSQEKYNEQFF
>-|TRBV18|once|TRBJ2-7
TGTGCCAGCTCACCTTCCGGGACTCGATCCTACGAGCAGTACTTC
CASSPSGTRSYEQYF
>TRBD1|TRBV7-8|-|TRBJ2-7
TGTGCCAGCAGCTTATTTGGGACAGGGTCCTACGAGCAGTACTTC
CASSLFGTGSYEQYF
>TRBD2|TRBV9|-|TRBJ2-3
TGTGCCAGCAGCGTTTATGGGCTAGCGGATACAGATACGCAGTATTTT
CASSVYGLADTDTQYF
>TRBD1|TRBV7-2|-|TRBJ2-7
TGTGCCAGCAGCTGGCGACAGGGATCCTACGAGCAGTACTTC
CASSWRQGSYEQYF
>TRBD1|TRBV15|-|TRBJ2-7
TGTGCCACCAGCAGATATCCGGACAGGGGATTTGATGGGCAGTACTTC
CATSRYPDRGFDGQYF
>TRBD2|TRBV7-2|-|TRBJ2-7
TGTGCCAGCAGCTCGGGACTAGGCGGATACGAGCAGTACTTC
CASSSGLGGYEQYF
>TRBD1|TRBV6-1|-|TRBJ2-3
TGTGCCAGCAGTGGTGGGGGACAGGGGAGCACAGATACGCAGTATTTT
CASSGGGQGSTDTQYF
>TRBD1|TRBV5-6|-|TRBJ2-5
TGTGCCAGCAGCATTTTGACAGGGGAGGTTGAGACCCAGTACTTC
CASSILTGEVETQYF
>TRBD1|TRBV18|-|TRBJ2-7
TGTGCCAGCTCACCACTCCCGGGGACAGGGGCGCGGGACGAGCAGTACTTC
CASSPLPGTGARDEQYF
>-|TRBV15|once|TRBJ2-1
TGTGCCACCAGCAGAGAGAGGGGCCAATACAATGAGCAGTTCTTC
CATSRERGQYNEQFF
>TRBD1|TRBV11-2|-|TRBJ2-5
TGTGCCAGCAGCGGCCGGGACAGGGGGCACCAAGAGACCCAGTACTTC
CASSGRDRGHQETQYF
>-|TRBV4-2|-|TRBJ1-1
TGTGCCAGCAGCCAAGTCGCGGAATTGAACACTGAAGCTTTCTTT
CASSQVAELNTEAFF
>TRBD2|TRBV6-1|-|TRBJ2-1
TGTGCCAGCAATCTAGCGGGAGGTCCCAATGAGCAGTTCTTC
CASNLAGGPNEQFF